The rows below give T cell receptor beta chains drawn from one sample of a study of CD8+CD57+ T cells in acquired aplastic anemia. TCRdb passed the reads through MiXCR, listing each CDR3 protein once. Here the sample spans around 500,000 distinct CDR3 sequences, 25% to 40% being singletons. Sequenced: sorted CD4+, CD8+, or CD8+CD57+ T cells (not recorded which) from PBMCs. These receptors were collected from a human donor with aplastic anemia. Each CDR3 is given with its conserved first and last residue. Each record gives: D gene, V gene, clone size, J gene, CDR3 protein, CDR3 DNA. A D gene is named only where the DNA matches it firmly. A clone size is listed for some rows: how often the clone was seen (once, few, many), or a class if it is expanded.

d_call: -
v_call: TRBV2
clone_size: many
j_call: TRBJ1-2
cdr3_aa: CASSRTRGENYGYTF
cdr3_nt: TGTGCCAGCAGTCGAACCAGGGGAGAAAACTATGGCTACACCTTC

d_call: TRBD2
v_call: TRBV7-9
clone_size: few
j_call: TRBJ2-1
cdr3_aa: CASSITGTSVDEQFF
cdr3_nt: TGTGCCAGCAGCATTACCGGGACTAGCGTCGATGAGCAGTTCTTC

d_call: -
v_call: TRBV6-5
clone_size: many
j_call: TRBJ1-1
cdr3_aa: CASSYLGTEAFF
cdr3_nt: TGTGCCAGCAGTTACTTGGGTACTGAAGCTTTCTTT

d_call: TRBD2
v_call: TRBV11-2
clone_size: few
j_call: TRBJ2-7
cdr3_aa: CASSLDLAGAGEQYF
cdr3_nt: TGTGCCAGCAGCTTAGATCTAGCGGGAGCGGGGGAGCAGTACTTC

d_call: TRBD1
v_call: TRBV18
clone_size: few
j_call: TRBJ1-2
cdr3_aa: CASSQSDRNYGYTF
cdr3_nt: TGTGCCAGCTCACAATCGGACAGGAACTATGGCTACACCTTC

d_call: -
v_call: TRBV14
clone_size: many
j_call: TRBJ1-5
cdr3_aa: CASSQDRDQPQHF
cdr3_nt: TGTGCCAGCAGCCAAGATCGGGACCAGCCCCAGCATTTT

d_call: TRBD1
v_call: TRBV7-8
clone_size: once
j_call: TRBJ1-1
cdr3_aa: CASSRDRNFEALF
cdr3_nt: TGTGCCAGCAGCCGGGACAGGAACTTTGAAGCTCTCTTT

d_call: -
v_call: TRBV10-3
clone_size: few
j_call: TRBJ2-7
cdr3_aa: CASSYSRAQAAEQYF
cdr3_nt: TGTGCCAGCAGTTACTCCAGGGCCCAGGCGGCCGAGCAGTACTTC

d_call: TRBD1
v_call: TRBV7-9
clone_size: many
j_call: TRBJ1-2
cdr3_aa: CASSLAAGQGYGYTF
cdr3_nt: TGTGCCAGCAGCTTAGCTGCGGGACAGGGGTATGGCTACACCTTC

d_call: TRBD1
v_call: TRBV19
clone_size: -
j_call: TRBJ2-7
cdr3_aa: CASSTGDSPYEQYF
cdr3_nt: TGTGCCAGTAGTACCGGGGACAGCCCCTACGAGCAGTACTTC

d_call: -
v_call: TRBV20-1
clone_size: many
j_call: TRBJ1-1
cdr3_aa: CSARGAGPNTEAFF
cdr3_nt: TGCAGTGCTAGAGGTGCAGGGCCGAACACTGAAGCTTTCTTT

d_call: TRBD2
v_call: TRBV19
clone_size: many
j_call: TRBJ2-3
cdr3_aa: CATNSGGRDTQYF
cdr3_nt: TGTGCCACGAATTCGGGGGGTCGAGATACGCAGTATTTT

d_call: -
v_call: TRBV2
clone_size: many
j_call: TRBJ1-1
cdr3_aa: CASSEHPEAFF
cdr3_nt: TGTGCCAGCAGTGAACACCCTGAAGCTTTCTTT

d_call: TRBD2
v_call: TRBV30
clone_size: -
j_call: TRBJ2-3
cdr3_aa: CAWSVAGTSNADTQYF
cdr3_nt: TGTGCCTGGAGTGTAGCTGGGACTAGCAACGCAGATACGCAGTATTTT

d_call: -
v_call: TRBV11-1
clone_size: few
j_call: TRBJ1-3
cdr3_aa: CASSLARALSGNTIYF
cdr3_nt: TGTGCCAGCAGCTTAGCGCGGGCCCTCTCTGGAAACACCATATATTTT

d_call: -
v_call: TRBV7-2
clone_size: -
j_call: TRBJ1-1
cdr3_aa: CASSLTAAQEAFF
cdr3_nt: TGTGCCAGCAGCTTAACAGCGGCCCAGGAAGCTTTCTTT

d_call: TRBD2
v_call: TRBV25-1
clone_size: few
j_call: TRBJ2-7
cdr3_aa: CASSFWGLAVYEQYF
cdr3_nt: TGTGCCAGCAGTTTTTGGGGACTAGCGGTCTACGAGCAGTACTTC

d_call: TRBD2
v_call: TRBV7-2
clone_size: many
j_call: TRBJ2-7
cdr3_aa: CASSLALTSRAYEQYF
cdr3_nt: TGTGCCAGCAGCTTAGCATTGACTAGCCGAGCCTACGAGCAGTACTTC

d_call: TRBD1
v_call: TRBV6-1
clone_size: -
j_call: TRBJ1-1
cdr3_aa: CASSNPGQGNTEAFF
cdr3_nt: TGTGCCAGCAGTAATCCGGGACAGGGGAACACTGAAGCTTTCTTT

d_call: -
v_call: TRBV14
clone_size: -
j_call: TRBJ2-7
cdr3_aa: CASSQDRAGVTKQYF
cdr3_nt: TGTGCCAGCAGCCAAGATCGGGCAGGGGTCACCAAGCAGTACTTC

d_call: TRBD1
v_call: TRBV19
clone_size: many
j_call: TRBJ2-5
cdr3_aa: CASSNWTGGETQYF
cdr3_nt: TGTGCCAGTAGTAATTGGACAGGGGGGGAGACCCAGTACTTC

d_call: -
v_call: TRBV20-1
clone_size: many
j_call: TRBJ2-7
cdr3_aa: CSARIPGQEREQYF
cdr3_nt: TGCAGTGCTAGGATACCGGGCCAGGAGAGGGAGCAGTACTTC

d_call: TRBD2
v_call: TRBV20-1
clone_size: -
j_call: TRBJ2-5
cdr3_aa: CSARLAGVKETQYF
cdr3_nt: TGCAGTGCTAGACTAGCGGGGGTTAAGGAGACCCAGTACTTC

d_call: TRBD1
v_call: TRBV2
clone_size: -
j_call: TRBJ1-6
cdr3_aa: CASSRDRGLDSPLHF
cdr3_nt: TGTGCCAGCTCCAGGGACAGGGGGCTTGATTCACCCCTCCACTTT

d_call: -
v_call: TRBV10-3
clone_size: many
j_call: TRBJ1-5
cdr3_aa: CASSEVTEAQPQHF
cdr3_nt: TGTGCCAGCAGTGAAGTGACAGAGGCTCAGCCCCAGCATTTT

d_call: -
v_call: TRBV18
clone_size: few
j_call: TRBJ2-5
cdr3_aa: CASSLQGGEETQYF
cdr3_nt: TGTGCCAGCTCGCTACAGGGAGGCGAAGAGACCCAGTACTTC

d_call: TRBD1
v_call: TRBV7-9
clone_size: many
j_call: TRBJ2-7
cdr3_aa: CASSLIQGPAGQYF
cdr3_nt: TGTGCCAGCAGCTTAATACAGGGGCCCGCGGGGCAGTACTTC

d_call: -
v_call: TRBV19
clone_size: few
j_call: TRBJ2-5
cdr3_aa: CASSKRQGGGETQYF
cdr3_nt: TGTGCCAGTAGTAAACGACAGGGTGGGGGGGAGACCCAGTACTTC

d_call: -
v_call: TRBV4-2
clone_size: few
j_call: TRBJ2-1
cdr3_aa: CASRKEQGVNNEQFF
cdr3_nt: TGTGCCAGCAGGAAAGAACAGGGCGTGAACAATGAGCAGTTCTTC

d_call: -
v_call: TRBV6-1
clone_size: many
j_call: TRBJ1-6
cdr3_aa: CASSRDHTARGSPLHF
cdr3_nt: TGTGCCAGCAGCCGGGACCACACGGCAAGGGGTTCACCCCTCCACTTT

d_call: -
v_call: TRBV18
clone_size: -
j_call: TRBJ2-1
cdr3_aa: CATGSRDSYNEQFF
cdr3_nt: TGTGCCACCGGATCGAGAGACTCCTACAATGAGCAGTTCTTC

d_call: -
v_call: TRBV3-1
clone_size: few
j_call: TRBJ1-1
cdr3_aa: CASSQVLNTEAFF
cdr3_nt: TGTGCCAGCAGCCAAGTATTGAACACTGAAGCTTTCTTT

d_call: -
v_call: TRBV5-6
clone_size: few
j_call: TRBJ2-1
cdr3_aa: CASSFTRNEQFF
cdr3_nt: TGTGCCAGCAGCTTTACAAGAAATGAGCAGTTCTTC

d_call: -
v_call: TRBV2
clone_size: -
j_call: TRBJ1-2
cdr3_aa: CASTKQPDGDGYTF
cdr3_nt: TGTGCCAGCACCAAACAACCCGACGGGGATGGCTACACCTTC

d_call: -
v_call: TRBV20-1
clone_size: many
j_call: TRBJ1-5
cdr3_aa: CSARRDAYQPQHF
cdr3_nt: TGCAGTGCTAGACGGGACGCCTATCAGCCCCAGCATTTT

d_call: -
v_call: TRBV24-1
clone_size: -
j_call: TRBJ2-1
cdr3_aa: CATSVTGTEQFF
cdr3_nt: TGTGCCACCAGTGTGACAGGTACTGAGCAGTTCTTC

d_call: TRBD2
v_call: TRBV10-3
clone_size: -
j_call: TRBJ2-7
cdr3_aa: CAISRRGGSSSYEQYF
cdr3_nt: TGTGCCATCAGTCGGCGGGGGGGCTCGAGCTCCTACGAGCAGTACTTC

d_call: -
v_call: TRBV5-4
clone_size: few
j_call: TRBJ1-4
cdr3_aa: CASSLAGADATNEKLFF
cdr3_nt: TGTGCCAGCAGCTTGGCTGGGGCGGATGCAACTAATGAAAAACTGTTTTTT

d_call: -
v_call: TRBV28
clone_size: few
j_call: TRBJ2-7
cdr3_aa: CASSLSGAEQYF
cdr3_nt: TGTGCCAGCAGTTTATCAGGGGCCGAGCAGTACTTC

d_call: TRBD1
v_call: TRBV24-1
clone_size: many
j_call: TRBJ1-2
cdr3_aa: CATSDSRTGNYGYTF
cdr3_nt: TGTGCCACCAGTGATTCCAGGACAGGGAACTATGGCTACACCTTC

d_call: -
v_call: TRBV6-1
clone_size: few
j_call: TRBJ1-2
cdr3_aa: CASSPITRSGYTF
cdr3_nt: TGTGCCAGCAGCCCCATCACAAGGTCCGGCTACACCTTC

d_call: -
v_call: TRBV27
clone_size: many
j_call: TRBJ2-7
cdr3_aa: CASSNAGTVGEQYF
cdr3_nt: TGTGCCAGCAGTAACGCCGGGACGGTCGGCGAGCAGTACTTC

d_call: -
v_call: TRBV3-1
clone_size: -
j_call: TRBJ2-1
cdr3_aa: CASSQKSGGRVYNEQFF
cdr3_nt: TGTGCCAGCAGCCAAAAGTCCGGAGGCAGGGTATACAATGAGCAGTTCTTC

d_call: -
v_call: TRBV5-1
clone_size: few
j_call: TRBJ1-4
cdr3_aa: CASSTGTPNEKLFF
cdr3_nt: TGCGCCAGCAGCACCGGGACCCCTAATGAAAAACTGTTTTTT

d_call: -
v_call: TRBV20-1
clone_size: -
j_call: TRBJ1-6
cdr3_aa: CSARGHNSPLHF
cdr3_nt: TGCAGTGCTAGAGGTCATAATTCACCCCTCCACTTT

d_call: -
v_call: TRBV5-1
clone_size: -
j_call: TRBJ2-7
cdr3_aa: CASSLQGLLNEQYF
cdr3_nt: TGCGCCAGCAGCTTGCAGGGGCTTCTTAACGAGCAGTACTTC

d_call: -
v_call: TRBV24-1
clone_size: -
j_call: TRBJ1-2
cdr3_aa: CATSDRGYGYTF
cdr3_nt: TGTGCCACCAGTGACAGGGGATATGGCTACACCTTC

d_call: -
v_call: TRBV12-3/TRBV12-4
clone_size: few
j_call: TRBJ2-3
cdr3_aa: CASSRDSETAAQYF
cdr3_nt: TGTGCCAGCAGCCGGGACTCGGAAACGGCAGCGCAGTATTTT

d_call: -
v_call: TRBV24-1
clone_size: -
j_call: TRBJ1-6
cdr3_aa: CANSPLHF
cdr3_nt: TGTGCCAATTCACCCCTCCACTTT

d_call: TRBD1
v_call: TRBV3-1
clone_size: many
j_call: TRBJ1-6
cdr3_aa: CASSQAGQINSPLHF
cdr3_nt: TGTGCCAGCAGCCAAGCGGGACAGATCAATTCACCCCTCCACTTT

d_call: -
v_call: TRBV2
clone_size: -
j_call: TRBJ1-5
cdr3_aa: CASRETGFDQPQHF
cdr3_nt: TGTGCCAGCAGAGAAACAGGGTTCGATCAGCCCCAGCATTTT

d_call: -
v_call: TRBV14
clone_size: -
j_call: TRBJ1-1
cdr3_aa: CASSETGSGEAFF
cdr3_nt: TGTGCCAGCAGCGAAACAGGGAGCGGAGAAGCTTTCTTT